This T cell receptor beta chain was obtained from a study of blood T cell repertoires in COVID-19. Study information: Samples came from the United States, Italy and Spain, spanning acute and convalescent COVID-19.

Assay used: immunoSEQ multiplex PCR; TCRdb lists only in-frame clones, some missing. The sample contains a few hundred thousand clones, about 85% of which appear only once. In its sample, this clone was seen once. This CDR3 has 14 residues. Germline loops: CDR1 GTSNPN, CDR2 SVGIG (reference sequence). The junction had 5 bases not matched to a gene; V was cut back by 0 bases and J by 5 bases. The sample taken for sequencing was peripheral blood. The clonotype originates from a woman between 18 and 29 years old with acute or convalescent COVID-19. The rearrangement links TRBV30 to TRBJ2-5; TRBD1 matches at 8 bases. This CDR3 reads CAWSVAGGYETQYF. The CDR3 coding sequence is TGTGCCTGGAGTGTAGCAGGGGGCTATGAGACCCAGTACTTC.